Each of the 7 T cell receptor beta chains below was sequenced from the same sample in a study of CD8+ T cells in alopecia areata. Sequencing relied on a cDNA template that was reverse transcribed from extracted RNA. Profiling relied on immunoSEQ multiplex PCR, and the TCRdb table lists in-frame clones only, not all of them. The profile covers around 300,000 clones, none occurring a single time. The sorting of pooled cutaneous lymph node cells relied on CD4, CD8alpha, NKG2D, NKG2ACE and other markers. Source material: CD4+ T cells sorted from a lymph node. Receptors originate from a C3H/HeJ mouse with alopecia areata. The strain bears MHC haplotype H2-k.

Of note for this clone: The genes and germline here are from mouse. The CDR3 loop is CAWSLVGAEQFF. CDR3 bases read: TGTGCCTGGAGTCTAGTGGGGGCT. This chain joins TRBV31 and TRBJ2-1, with D maybe TRBD2 (5 bases). The CDR3 goes on 4 residues after the read ends, and that part is filled in from the germline J gene. The CDR3 has 12 amino acids. Germline lookup yields CDR1 GKSSPN and CDR2 SITVG. Combining the CDR3 with reference TRBV31 and TRBJ2-1 gives the whole variable domain AQTIHQWPVAEIKAVGSPLSLGCTIKGKSSPNLYWYWQATGGTLQQLFYSITVGQVESVVQLNLSASRPKDDQFILSTEKLLLSHSGFYLCAWSLVGAEQFFGPGTRLTVL.

This clone was observed a few times. The genes and germline here are from mouse. The sequenced fragment ends 4 residues before the CDR3 boundary, so the rest is inferred from the germline J gene. This chain connects TRBV14 to TRBJ2-7, with TRBD1 identical over 7 bases. With V trimmed by 6 bases and J by 2 bases, 5 bases remained unmatched. CDR1 and CDR2 (germline): SGHDT, FRDEAV. This CDR3 contains 13 residues. Incomplete CDR3 DNA: TGTGCCAGCAATTATGGGACAGCCTAT. This sequence encodes CASNYGTAY. The whole CDR3 protein is CASNYGTAYEQYF.

This clone was found a few times. Gene labels here are mouse ones. The DNA ends 4 residues before the CDR3 does, and the rest of the CDR3 is filled in from the germline J gene. Other DNA sequences in the same sample also yield this CDR3. The rearrangement links TRBV1 to TRBJ2-7, with D perhaps matching TRBD1 (6 bases). This CDR3 comprises 14 residues. Per germline, CDR1 NSQYPW and CDR2 LRSPGD (reference sequence). With 3 bases removed from V and 0 bases from J, the gap between germline ends came to 9 bases. The DNA read from the CDR3 is TGCACCTGCAGTGCCGGACAGAGCTCCTAT. It translates to CTCSAGQSSY. The complete CDR3 protein is CTCSAGQSSYEQYF. Combining the CDR3 with reference TRBV1 and TRBJ2-7 gives the whole variable domain VTLLEQNPRWRLVPRGQAVNLRCILKNSQYPWMSWYQQDLQKQLQWLFTLRSPGDKEVKSLPGADYLATRVTDTELRLQVANMSQGRTLYCTCSAGQSSYEQYFGPGTRLTVL.

On this clone itself: Mouse names are used for the genes. The CDR3 extends 4 residues past the end of the read, so its final part is completed from the germline J gene. This chain uses TRBV4 with TRBJ2-1, with TRBD2 matching 9 bases. The CDR3 totals 15 residues. The ends lost 3 bases at V and 1 base at J; junction bases unmatched: 1. CDR1 and CDR2 from the germline V gene are LGHDT and YNNKQL (reference sequence). Incomplete CDR3 DNA: TGTGCCAGCAGCTACTGGGGGGGGAACTATGCT. Its protein is CASSYWGGNYA. The whole CDR3 region reads CASSYWGGNYAEQFF.

Only a few counts were recorded for this clone. The germline and genes are mouse ones. Here the CDR3 reads CASVYRGGNYAEQFF. Incomplete CDR3 DNA: TGTGCCAGCGTCTACAGGGGAGGGAACTATGCT. The V call is TRBV19, the J call TRBJ2-1; 7 positions match TRBD1. The read ends 4 residues early relative to the CDR3; the germline J gene fills the gap. V gave up 7 bases and J gave up 1 base; unmatched junction bases: 8. The CDR3 is made up of 15 amino acids. The V gene's germline CDR1 is FNHDT and CDR2 SITEND (reference sequence).

This clone was picked up a small number of times. Gene names refer to mouse genes. The missing CDR3 end, 4 residues past where the read stops, is filled in from the germline J gene. This rearrangement joins TRBV19 to TRBJ2-3, with 9 nucleotides matching TRBD2. Germline values: CDR1 FNHDT, CDR2 SITEND (reference sequence). This CDR3 comprises 15 residues. Trimming at V came to 2 bases and at J to 0 bases, leaving 1 base not matched to a gene. The sequenced part of the CDR3 DNA is TGTGCCAGCAGTATCGACTGGGGGAGTGCAGAA. Protein product: CASSIDWGSAE. The entire CDR3 is CASSIDWGSAETLYF.

Comment on this clone: Gene names are the mouse ones. The read terminates 4 residues ahead of where the CDR3 ends, so the germline J gene completes it. V gene TRBV1 combines with J gene TRBJ2-7; 9 positions agree with TRBD2. This CDR3 is 15 amino acids long. With V trimmed by 5 bases and J by 0 bases, 5 bases remained unmatched. CDR1 NSQYPW and CDR2 LRSPGD come from the germline V gene (reference sequence). The CDR3 spells CTCSFDWGSSYEQYF. The DNA read from the CDR3 is TGCACCTGCAGTTTCGACTGGGGGAGCTCCTAT. Full variable domain (remainder filled in from reference TRBV1 and TRBJ2-7): VTLLEQNPRWRLVPRGQAVNLRCILKNSQYPWMSWYQQDLQKQLQWLFTLRSPGDKEVKSLPGADYLATRVTDTELRLQVANMSQGRTLYCTCSFDWGSSYEQYFGPGTRLTVL.